Included here is one TCR beta chain sequence, with context. TCRdb keeps only in-frame clones here, not all; method: immunoSEQ multiplex PCR. The table lists 250,000 to 350,000 clones, roughly 90% of them singletons. The data are from a study of blood T cell repertoires in COVID-19. The CDR3 has 15 residues. The trim removed 5 bases at V and 3 bases at J, leaving 5 bases unmatched. Germline V gives CDR1 SGHRS, CDR2 YFSETQ. The V gene is TRBV5-1, the J gene TRBJ1-2, with 12 bases that match TRBD1. The specimen sequenced was PBMCs or T cells enriched from blood (not recorded which). This clonotype originated in a man aged 55 to 70 who had recovered from COVID-19. Written as DNA, the CDR3 is TGCGCCAGCAGATCGGGACAGGGGGCGGACTATGGCTACACCTTC. As protein: CASRSGQGADYGYTF. Drawing the rest from reference TRBV5-1 and TRBJ1-2, the complete variable domain is KAGVTQTPRYLIKTRGQQVTLSCSPISGHRSVSWYQQTPGQGLQFLFEYFSETQRNKGNFPGRFSGRQFSNSRSEMNVSTLELGDSALYLCASRSGQGADYGYTFGSGTRLTVV.